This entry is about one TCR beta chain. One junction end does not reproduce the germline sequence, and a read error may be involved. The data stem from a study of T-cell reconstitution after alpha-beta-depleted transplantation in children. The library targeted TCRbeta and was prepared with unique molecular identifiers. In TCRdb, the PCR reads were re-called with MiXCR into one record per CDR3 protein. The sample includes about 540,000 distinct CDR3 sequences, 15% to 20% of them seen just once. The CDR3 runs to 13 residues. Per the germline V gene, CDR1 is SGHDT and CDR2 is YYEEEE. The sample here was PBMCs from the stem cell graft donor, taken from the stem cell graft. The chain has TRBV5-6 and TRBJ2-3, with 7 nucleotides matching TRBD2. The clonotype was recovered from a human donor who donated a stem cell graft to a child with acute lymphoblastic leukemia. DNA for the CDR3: TGTGCCAGCAGCTTTGGGACTACAGATGCGCAGTATTTT. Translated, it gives CASSFGTTDAQYF.